The T cell receptor beta chain under discussion was sequenced for a study of radiation and T cells in renal cell carcinoma. From germline, CDR1 is SGHNT and CDR2 YYREEE (reference sequence). V lost 0 bases and J 5 bases, leaving 23 bases between the germline ends. The CDR3 consists of 18 residues. The time point here: blood 4 weeks post-SBRT, at nephrectomy. Treatment here: 15 Gy SBRT to primary tumor, nephrectomy 4 weeks later. Profiling relied on immunoSEQ multiplex PCR, and the TCRdb table lists in-frame clones only, not all of them. The table has fewer than 200,000 clones, roughly 90% seen once. This receptor was obtained from a woman aged 45-65 years with renal cell carcinoma. The rearrangement links TRBV5-4 to TRBJ2-5; tentative D call: TRBD2 (7 bases). Specimen: blood, collected from a patient whose treatment included radiotherapy and nephrectomy. CDR3 residues: CASSLVVFRGGALETQYF. CDR3 DNA sequence: TGTGCCAGCAGCTTGGTGGTGTTTCGAGGGGGGGCCTTGGAGACCCAGTACTTC.